These T cell receptor beta chains were read from a single sample in a study of blood T cell repertoires in COVID-19. Clones were read by immunoSEQ multiplex PCR, and TCRdb kept only the in-frame ones, dropping some. The repertoire holds about 170,000 clones, with 70% to 90% as singletons. The sequencing sample was made of peripheral blood. The receptors were sampled from a woman aged 80 or older with COVID-19, enrolled during active disease. Both conserved end residues are part of each CDR3. D genes are given only for firm matches. The listing skips clone size in some rows; elsewhere it reads once, few, many or a size class.

j_call: TRBJ1-2; clone_size: NA; v_call: TRBV19; d_call: NA; cdr3_aa: CASSPPWGVYGYTF; cdr3_nt: TGTGCCAGTAGCCCACCATGGGGGGTCTACGGCTACACCTTC
j_call: TRBJ2-1; clone_size: NA; v_call: TRBV7-3; d_call: NA; cdr3_aa: CASSLNPSSYNEQFF; cdr3_nt: TGTGCCAGCAGCTTAAACCCGAGCTCCTACAATGAGCAGTTCTTC
j_call: TRBJ1-5; clone_size: NA; v_call: TRBV6-5; d_call: TRBD1; cdr3_aa: CASIPGTGGNQPQHF; cdr3_nt: TGTGCCAGCATTCCGGGGACAGGGGGCAATCAGCCCCAGCATTTT
j_call: TRBJ2-1; clone_size: NA; v_call: TRBV9; d_call: TRBD2; cdr3_aa: CASSDWEGGYNEQFF; cdr3_nt: TGTGCCAGCAGCGATTGGGAGGGAGGTTACAATGAGCAGTTCTTC
j_call: TRBJ1-1; clone_size: NA; v_call: TRBV29-1; d_call: TRBD1; cdr3_aa: CSVEVSGGDAFF; cdr3_nt: TGCAGCGTTGAGGTGTCAGGGGGCGATGCTTTCTTT
j_call: TRBJ2-7; clone_size: once; v_call: TRBV27; d_call: NA; cdr3_aa: CASSLKAGEGYEQYF; cdr3_nt: TGTGCCAGCAGTTTAAAGGCAGGGGAAGGCTACGAGCAGTACTTC
j_call: TRBJ1-5; clone_size: NA; v_call: TRBV10-3; d_call: NA; cdr3_aa: CAISESLGGNQPQHF; cdr3_nt: TGTGCCATCAGTGAGTCATTAGGGGGCAATCAGCCCCAGCATTTT
j_call: TRBJ2-1; clone_size: NA; v_call: TRBV5-1; d_call: TRBD2; cdr3_aa: CASYLTGLHPNEQFF; cdr3_nt: TGCGCCAGCTACCTGACGGGACTACATCCCAATGAGCAGTTCTTC
j_call: TRBJ1-2; clone_size: once; v_call: TRBV27; d_call: NA; cdr3_aa: CASSLSGQSNYGYTF; cdr3_nt: TGTGCCAGCAGTTTGTCAGGCCAGAGTAACTATGGCTACACCTTC
j_call: TRBJ2-4; clone_size: NA; v_call: TRBV11-2; d_call: NA; cdr3_aa: CASSLDIGQKNIQYF; cdr3_nt: TGTGCCAGCAGCTTAGATATTGGACAGAAAAACATTCAGTACTTC
j_call: TRBJ1-1; clone_size: NA; v_call: TRBV3-1/TRBV3-2; d_call: NA; cdr3_aa: CASSPKMNTEAFF; cdr3_nt: TGTGCCAGCAGCCCTAAAATGAACACTGAAGCTTTCTTT
j_call: TRBJ1-6; clone_size: NA; v_call: TRBV15; d_call: TRBD1; cdr3_aa: CATSRDQGTVGSPLHF; cdr3_nt: TGTGCCACCAGCAGAGACCAAGGGACAGTCGGCTCACCCCTCCACTTT
j_call: TRBJ2-2; clone_size: NA; v_call: TRBV5-1; d_call: NA; cdr3_aa: CASSQSGTNTGELFF; cdr3_nt: TGCGCCAGCAGCCAGAGCGGGACAAACACCGGGGAGCTGTTTTTT
j_call: TRBJ2-7; clone_size: NA; v_call: TRBV28; d_call: TRBD1; cdr3_aa: CASSLVTGEPGYEQYF; cdr3_nt: TGTGCCAGCAGTTTAGTTACAGGGGAGCCTGGCTACGAGCAGTACTTC